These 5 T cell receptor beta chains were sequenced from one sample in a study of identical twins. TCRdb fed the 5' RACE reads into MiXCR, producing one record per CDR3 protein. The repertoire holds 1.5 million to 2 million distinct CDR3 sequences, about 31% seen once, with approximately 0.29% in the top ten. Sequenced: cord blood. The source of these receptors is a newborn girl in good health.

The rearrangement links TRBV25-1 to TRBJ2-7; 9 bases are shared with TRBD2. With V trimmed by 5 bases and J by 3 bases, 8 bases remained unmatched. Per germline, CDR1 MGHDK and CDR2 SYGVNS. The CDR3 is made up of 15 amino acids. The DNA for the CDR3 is TGTGCCAGCAGTAACATAGCGGGAGCTTTCTACGAGCAGTACTTC. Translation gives CASSNIAGAFYEQYF.

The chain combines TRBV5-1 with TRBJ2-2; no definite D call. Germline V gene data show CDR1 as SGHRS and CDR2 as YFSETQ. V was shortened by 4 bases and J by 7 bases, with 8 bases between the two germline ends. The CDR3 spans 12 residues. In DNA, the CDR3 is TGCGCCAGCAGCGCGTTTATCGGGGAGCTGTTTTTT. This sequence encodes CASSAFIGELFF.

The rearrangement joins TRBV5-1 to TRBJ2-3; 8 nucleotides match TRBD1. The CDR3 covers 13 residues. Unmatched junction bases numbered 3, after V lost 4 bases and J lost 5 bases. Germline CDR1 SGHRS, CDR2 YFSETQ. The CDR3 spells CASSATGVDTQYF. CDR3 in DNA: TGCGCCAGCAGCGCGACAGGGGTAGATACGCAGTATTTT.

CDR3 protein: CSATSLAGGLGEQFF. In DNA form, the CDR3 reads TGCAGTGCTACCTCTCTGGCGGGGGGTTTGGGTGAGCAGTTCTTC. The J gene is TRBJ2-1, the V gene TRBV20-1; the match to TRBD2 covers 8 bases. CDR1 DFQATT and CDR2 SNEGSKA come from the germline V gene (reference sequence). There are 15 residues in the CDR3. Trimming took 4 bases from V and 9 from J; bases not matched to a gene: 14.

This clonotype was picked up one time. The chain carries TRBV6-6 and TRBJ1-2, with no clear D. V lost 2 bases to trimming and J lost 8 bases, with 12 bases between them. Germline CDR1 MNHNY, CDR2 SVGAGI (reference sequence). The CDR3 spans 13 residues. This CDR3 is CASSYHNQEGYTF. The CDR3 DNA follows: TGTGCCAGCAGTTACCACAACCAGGAGGGCTACACCTTC.